Here is one T cell receptor (beta chain) with its context. The data belong to a study of T cell changes during pregnancy in multiple sclerosis. Clones were read by immunoSEQ multiplex PCR, and TCRdb kept only the in-frame ones, dropping some. The sample records roughly 69,000 clones, just over 90% being singletons. V lost 1 base and J 4 bases, leaving 13 bases between the germline ends. Germline CDR1 is LGHNA and CDR2 is YSLEER. This CDR3 has 15 residues. The input for sequencing was peripheral blood, taken in the third trimester of pregnancy. The rearrangement joins TRBV4-3 to TRBJ1-2, with a tentative D call TRBD1 (5 bases). The origin of this receptor is a female donor with multiple sclerosis, enrolled in a pregnancy study. CDR3 bases: TGCGCCAGCAGCCAAGTGTCTCAGGGAGGCTATGGCTACACCTTC. Translating gives CASSQVSQGGYGYTF.